The entry below gives a single T cell receptor beta chain sequence along with its context. Its antigen remains unidentified. The study made its TCR cDNA through 5'RACE template switching. That step introduced a universal primer site along with UMIs. TCRdb fed the 5' RACE reads into MiXCR, producing one record per CDR3 protein. This table has roughly 330,000 distinct CDR3 sequences, 6.8% appearing once. Germline values: CDR1 MNHNS, CDR2 SASEGT. Trimming took 5 bases from V and 9 from J, leaving 14 bases between them. This CDR3 contains 13 residues. This entry comes from a study of T cells after yellow fever vaccination. The study, taken as a whole, reports: Once the booster was given, most primary-vaccination clones reappeared, at approximately 97% for CD4 and 88% for CD8. Overall, a small share of clonotypes was seen in both CD4 and CD8 compartments.

The sample in question was PBMCs, obtained around 45 days after the first yellow fever vaccination. The TCR originated in a man aged 18 to 30 who received the YFV17D yellow fever vaccine. The rearrangement uses TRBV6-1 and TRBJ2-4; no clear D gene. The CDR3 protein is CASSPPGGGIQYF. DNA for the CDR3: TGTGCCAGCAGTCCCCCGGGCGGTGGCATTCAGTACTTC.